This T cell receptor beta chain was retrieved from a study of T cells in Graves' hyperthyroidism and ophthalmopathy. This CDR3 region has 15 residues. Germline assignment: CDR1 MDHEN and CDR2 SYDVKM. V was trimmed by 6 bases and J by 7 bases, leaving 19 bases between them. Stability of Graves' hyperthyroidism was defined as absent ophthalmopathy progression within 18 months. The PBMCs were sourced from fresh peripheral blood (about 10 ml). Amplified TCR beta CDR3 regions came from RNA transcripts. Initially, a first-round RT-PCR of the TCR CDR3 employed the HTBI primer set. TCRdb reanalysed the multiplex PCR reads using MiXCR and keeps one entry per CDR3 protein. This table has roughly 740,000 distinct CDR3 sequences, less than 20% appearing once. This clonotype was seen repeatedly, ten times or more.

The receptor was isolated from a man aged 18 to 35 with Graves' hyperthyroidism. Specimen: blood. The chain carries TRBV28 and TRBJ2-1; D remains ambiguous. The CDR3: CASSSTDPTTNEQFF. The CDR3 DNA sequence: TGTGCCAGCAGCTCAACCGACCCCACCACTAATGAGCAGTTCTTC. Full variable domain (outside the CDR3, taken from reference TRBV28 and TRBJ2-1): DVKVTQSSRYLVKRTGEKVFLECVQDMDHENMFWYRQDPGLGLRLIYFSYDVKMKEKGDIPEGYSVSREKKERFSLILESASTNQTSMYLCASSSTDPTTNEQFFGPGTRLTVL.